The text below deals with one T cell receptor (beta chain). The antigen is undetermined. These data belong to a study of T cell responses to AZD1222 COVID-19 vaccine. V lost 4 bases and J lost 1; bases outside the gene matches: 5. Germline CDR1 and CDR2: SGHTS and YDEGEE. This CDR3 comprises 15 residues. Study findings and constraints: Unmutated regions of variants are reportedly targeted by nearly half of spike-specific TCRs. Repertoires in all cases were sampled only once the peak T cell response had passed. Females made up more of the donors, who were largely white British, and clonal diversity may have come out too low.

Profiling relied on immunoSEQ multiplex PCR, and the TCRdb table lists in-frame clones only, not all of them. The sample records over 100,000 clones, about 89% being singletons. The material was peripheral blood, obtained on day 0 of AZD1222 vaccination. The TCR comes from an adult in good health. The chain is built from TRBV5-8 and TRBJ1-1, with 9 bases lining up with TRBD1. The CDR3 DNA reads as TGTGCCAGCAGCCGGACGGGACAGGGGAACACTGAAGCTTTCTTT. This sequence encodes CASSRTGQGNTEAFF.